This T cell receptor beta chain was found in a study of CD8 T cells in ankylosing spondylitis. Using quantitative 5'-RACE with molecular barcodes, the authors made TCR beta libraries. TCRdb analysed the 5' RACE reads with MiXCR anew, one entry per CDR3 protein. Altogether 200,000 to 250,000 distinct CDR3 sequences are present, about 10% being singletons, with the ten largest covering under 25%. Study-level results: Researchers report that disease-linked clones proved CD8+ and relatively rare in peripheral blood. Blood from ankylosing spondylitis patients appeared to carry a characteristic eight-variant TCR beta motif.

At least ten counts were recorded for this clonotype. Its specificity is not known. V gave up 6 bases and J gave up 0 bases; unmatched junction bases: 3. The germline CDR1 and CDR2 sequences are ENHRY and SYGVKD. CDR3 length equals 14 residues. This sequence was found in a male donor with ankylosing spondylitis or in good health (not recorded which). Specimen: blood, either unsorted or a sorted T cell fraction (not recorded which). This chain links TRBV10-3 with TRBJ2-3; TRBD1 matches at 7 bases. This CDR3 is CAIRGQDSTDTQYF. The DNA of the CDR3 is TGTGCCATCAGAGGACAGGATAGCACAGATACGCAGTATTTT.